This T cell receptor delta chain was profiled in a study of Vγ9Vδ2 T cells in congenital toxoplasmosis (dated by TCRdb to the early 2020s). Notes on the research overall: IgG, IgM and IgA serology, Western blot and an in-house interferon-gamma release assay were used to diagnose congenital toxoplasmosis. At 2 months, TCR sequencing included roughly 5 infected and about nine uninfected infants, while at 1 year the sequenced group was 3 infected and 4 uninfected infants. In this study, researchers looked at the gamma and delta chain CDR3 repertoires of sorted blood gammadelta T cells, comparing infants congenitally infected with T. gondii against uninfected infants. Infant repertoires were sequenced at 2 months after birth and at 1 year of age.

The same treatment, consisting of spiramycin and/or pyrimethamine plus sulfadiazine plus folinic acid, was given to mothers of infected and uninfected infants alike. All infants, both infected and uninfected, were delivered at term after more than 37 weeks of gestation. About 1 mL of blood was processed into PBMCs by Lymphoprep gradient centrifugation, then cryopreserved in liquid nitrogen and shipped to Belgium. After thawing, the PBMCs were labeled with Zombie NIR viability dye and stained with antibodies against CD3, TCR gammadelta, Vgamma9 and Vdelta2. CD3+ TCRgammadelta+ T cells were sorted on a FACSAria III with a mean purity of about 98%. For each sample, RNA was extracted from 8,000 to 10,000 sorted gammadelta T cells with the RNeasy Micro Kit. Each infant was born to a mother who had been enrolled with a primary T. gondii infection during pregnancy. The infants' peripheral blood was drawn at an outpatient microbiology and virology center located in Pavia, Italy.

Via the germline V gene, CDR1 is TSWWSYY and CDR2 QGS. Including the terminal cysteine and phenylalanine, the CDR3 comprises 24 residues. The retained sequence is limited to the CDR3, 72 bases, with the frame set at the first base. Ends trimmed: V by 4 bases, J by 1 base; bases unmatched to a gene: 29. As concerns this clone: The antigen this receptor binds is unknown. This likely stems from a read error, as it lies one base from a far larger clone. Other DNA sequences in the sample encode the same CDR3.

Study-wide findings and limitations: At 2 months, infected infants appeared to have fewer N additions in TRGV9 and TRDV2 CDR3s than uninfected infants, particularly in TRDV2-TRDJ1 sequences. Two months was the earliest age with enough suitable sample material for TCR repertoire analysis, so newborn repertoires were not sequenced. Both infected and uninfected infants showed a high prevalence of a public TRGV9 clonotype. At 1 year of age, repertoire differences between infected and uninfected infants were less clear than at 2 months. Among approximately 2-month-old infants, germline-encoded fetal-type TRDV2 CDR3 sequences seemed to show up more often in infected than in uninfected infants, which suggests an in utero expansion footprint.

cDNA was generated in one tube by template-switch reverse transcription with TRGC- and TRDC-specific primers, using SuperScript II. The TRGC primer was designed so that it would bind both of the constant genes TRGC1 and TRGC2. The KAPA Real-Time Library Amplification Kit was used for TRG and TRD amplification, and AMPure XP bead purification was performed between steps. Illumina sequencing adapters were added by index PCR using the Nextera XT Index Kit. Sequencing of TRG and TRD amplicons was performed on an Illumina MiSeq with the V2 300 kit, and 150 bp paired-end reads were generated. The study's own analysis went as follows. Before any further analysis, FastQC version 0.11.8 was used to check read quality. Reads were aligned to GenBank TRG or TRD reference genes, and CDR3 sequences were built with MiXCR version 3.0.3. Default MiXCR settings were used, apart from assembling TRDD gene segments from 3 instead of 5 consecutive nucleotides. VDJtools version 1.2.1 calculated N additions, CDR3 length, J segment length and clonotype sharing between samples. CDR3 sequences that were out of frame or contained stop codons were removed from the analysis. Infant repertoires were assessed for overlap with previously published fetal, cord blood and adult blood Vgamma9Vdelta2 repertoires. Clone calls in TCRdb were regenerated from the public reads with CATT, after which identical DNA sequences shared one row. In this record, the V and J calls reflect TCRdb's handling and not the investigators' own analysis. This sample comprises approximately 830 delta-chain clones, 50% of them detected only once. The ten largest clonotypes hold less than 35% of the sample.

The receptor comes from a child under 10 years old born to a mother with Toxoplasma gondii infection during pregnancy, either congenitally infected or uninfected (not recorded which). Sequenced input: gamma-delta T cells from blood. The rearrangement combines TRDV1 with TRDJ1; the junction holds 11 bases that match TRDD3. TCRdb offers no J gene call, so here the DNA was matched to germline to obtain one. CDR3 reads: CALGVSTRPAGGYLGGRPTDKLIF. The sequence in DNA is TGTGCTCTTGGGGTCTCCACCCGTCCAGCTGGGGGATACCTGGGCGGTCGGCCCACCGATAAACTCATCTTT.